These 23 T cell receptor beta chains came from one sample sequenced in a study of blood T cell repertoires in COVID-19. TCRdb's table, derived via immunoSEQ multiplex PCR, lists solely in-frame clones and lacks some. The table includes some 96,000 clones, roughly 80% detected once. The source material was peripheral blood. Source of these receptors: a man aged 50-59 years with active or convalescent COVID-19.

J is TRBJ1-6 and V is TRBV9; no clear D gene. CDR3 length: 15 residues. Germline V gene data show CDR1 as SGDLS and CDR2 as YYNGEE. The V gene lost 0 bases and the J gene lost 7 bases, with 11 bases spanning the gap. CDR3 in DNA: TGTGCCAGCAGCGTAGATTCCTCGTTGAATTCACCCCTCCACTTT. Its translation is CASSVDSSLNSPLHF.

The chain is built from TRBV6-2 or TRBV6-3 and TRBJ2-7, with TRBD2 matching over 10 bases. The junction had 5 bases not matched to a gene; V was cut back by 2 bases and J by 4 bases. CDR1 MNHEY and CDR2 SVGEGT come from the germline V gene. This CDR3 has 15 amino acids. For the CDR3, the DNA is TGTGCCAGCAGTTACCTTACTAGCGGGATGTACGAGCAGTACTTC. It translates to CASSYLTSGMYEQYF.

The chain joins TRBV19 to TRBJ1-2; 8 bases are a match to TRBD1. Germline V gene lookup returns CDR1 LNHDA and CDR2 SQIVND (reference sequence). V lost 1 base, J lost 9 bases, and 7 bases stayed unmatched. This CDR3 region has 14 residues. The CDR3 DNA follows: TGTGCCAGTAGTATAGGTACAGGGGGTAATCGCTACACCTTC. The encoded protein is CASSIGTGGNRYTF.

The count of this clone is one. This chain links TRBV19 with TRBJ1-4, with 8 bases aligning to TRBD1. The CDR3 contains 15 residues. Germline V gene data show CDR1 as LNHDA and CDR2 as SQIVND (reference sequence). J lost 7 bases, V lost 4 bases, and 8 bases had no gene match. The DNA for the CDR3 is TGTGCCAGTAGTAGGGGGCGGACAGGGAGTGAAAAACTGTTTTTT. It encodes CASSRGRTGSEKLFF.

This clone turned up a few times. The rearrangement links TRBV5-4 to TRBJ2-7, with D perhaps TRBD1 (6 bases). CDR3 length: 14 amino acids. Trimming shortened V by 0 bases and J by 4 bases, and 11 bases separated the two germline ends. Germline CDR1 reads SGHNT; CDR2 reads YYREEE (reference sequence). The CDR3 bases are TGTGCCAGCAGCTTGGCTGGACAGACTTACGAGCAGTACTTC. Translated, it gives CASSLAGQTYEQYF.

The rearrangement links TRBV6-1 to TRBJ2-1; 12 nucleotides agree with TRBD2. The ends lost 4 bases at V and 7 bases at J; junction bases unmatched: 8. This CDR3 has 16 residues. The germline CDR1 and CDR2 sequences are MNHNS and SASEGT. CDR3 residues: CASSGRLAGEANEQFF. The CDR3 DNA is TGTGCCAGCAGTGGGAGACTAGCGGGAGAGGCGAATGAGCAGTTCTTC.

This chain connects TRBV24-1 to TRBJ2-1; 10 bases fit TRBD1. CDR1 is KGHDR, CDR2 SFDVKD, per germline. This CDR3 comprises 13 residues. V was clipped by 12 bases and J by 7 bases; unmatched bases: 8. This CDR3 reads CASSGTGANEQFF. CDR3 bases: TGTGCCTCCTCCGGGACAGGGGCAAATGAGCAGTTCTTC.

This chain links TRBV25-1 with TRBJ1-2, with 8 nucleotides matching TRBD1. With V trimmed by 6 bases and J by 3 bases, 6 bases remained unmatched. This CDR3 spans 14 amino acids. Germline V gene sequence: CDR1 MGHDK, CDR2 SYGVNS. The CDR3 DNA sequence: TGTGCCAGCAGAGGGACAGGAAGCGACTATGGCTACACCTTC. Amino acid sequence: CASRGTGSDYGYTF.

The genes are TRBV2 and TRBJ2-5; tentative D call: TRBD2 (6 bases). Between the trimmed V and J ends, which lost 6 bases and 5 bases, there was a span of 13 bases. The CDR3 loop spans 13 amino acids. The germline V gene has CDR1 SNHLY and CDR2 FYNNEI. The CDR3 spells CASSPLAVETQYF. DNA of the CDR3: TGTGCCAGCAGCCCCTTAGCGGTTGAGACCCAGTACTTC.

This clone was counted between two and nine times. The chain employs TRBV11-2 and TRBJ1-1; the match to TRBD1 covers 8 bases. CDR1 is SGHAT, CDR2 FQNNGV, per germline. The CDR3 has 15 amino acids. Trimming cost V 4 bases and J 4 bases; bases outside gene matches: 8. The CDR3 nucleotides are TGTGCCAGCAGCTCCATAGACAGGGGTGGCACTGAAGCTTTCTTT. Translating gives CASSSIDRGGTEAFF.

The V and J genes are TRBV24-1 and TRBJ1-2, with 7 bases identical to TRBD1. The germline V gene has CDR1 KGHDR and CDR2 SFDVKD. The V gene end was trimmed by 3 bases and the J gene end by 4 bases; junction bases not matched to a gene: 7. This CDR3 is 15 amino acids long. The CDR3 coding sequence is TGTGCCACCAGTGATGCGACAGGGCCCACCTATGGCTACACCTTC. It codes for CATSDATGPTYGYTF.

The chain has TRBV28 and TRBJ2-1, with D perhaps TRBD1 (7 bases). CDR1 and CDR2 (germline): MDHEN, SYDVKM. The CDR3 sequence is 14 residues long. Between the trimmed V and J ends, which lost 8 bases and 3 bases, there was a span of 14 bases. CDR3 nucleotides: TGTGCCAGCCTCGGGGGACAGATCTACAATGAGCAGTTCTTC. Amino acids: CASLGGQIYNEQFF.

This clone was found once. The J gene is TRBJ1-2, the V gene TRBV30; TRBD1 agrees at 8 bases. Germline loops: CDR1 GTSNPN, CDR2 SVGIG (reference sequence). Unmatched junction bases numbered 7, after V lost 3 bases and J lost 7 bases. This CDR3 is 13 amino acids long. CDR3 DNA sequence: TGTGCCTGGAGCCCGGACAGGGTCATTGGCTACACCTTC. It encodes CAWSPDRVIGYTF. Full variable domain (outside the CDR3, taken from reference TRBV30 and TRBJ1-2): SQTIHQWPATLVQPVGSPLSLECTVEGTSNPNLYWYRQAAGRGLQLLFYSVGIGQISSEVPQNLSASRPQDRQFILSSKKLLLSDSGFYLCAWSPDRVIGYTFGSGTRLTVV.

This clone was picked up a small number of times. The chain is built from TRBV4-2 and TRBJ2-1, with D possibly being TRBD2 (5 bases). The CDR3 has 13 amino acids. Trimming pared 0 bases from V and 9 bases from J, leaving 9 bases between. CDR1 and CDR2 (germline): LGHNA, YNFKEQ. The CDR3 DNA follows: TGTGCCAGCAGCCAAGAATTGACTACTGAGCAGTTCTTC. Translation gives CASSQELTTEQFF.

The V gene is TRBV11-3, the J gene TRBJ2-1; no reliable D call. CDR3 length: 14 amino acids. V lost 2 bases to trimming and J lost 6 bases, with 11 bases between them. Per the germline V gene, CDR1 is SGHNT and CDR2 is YENEEA. The CDR3 coding sequence is TGTGCCAGCAGCTTAATAGATTCGGGCAATGAGCAGTTCTTC. Its translation: CASSLIDSGNEQFF. Full variable domain (rest looked up from reference TRBV11-3 and TRBJ2-1): EAGVVQSPRYKIIEKKQPVAFWCNPISGHNTLYWYLQNLGQGPELLIRYENEEAVDDSQLPKDRFSAERLKGVDSTLKIQPAELGDSAVYLCASSLIDSGNEQFFGPGTRLTVL.

Points on this clone: Other DNA sequences within the sample encode an identical CDR3. The chain joins TRBV3-1 (or the pseudogene TRBV3-2) to TRBJ2-7; TRBD2 matches at 12 bases. The CDR3 runs to 14 residues. CDR1 is LGHDT, CDR2 YNNKEL, per germline (reference sequence). The trim removed 6 bases at V and 4 bases at J, leaving 4 bases unmatched. This CDR3 is CASSPGTSGYEQYF. The CDR3 nucleotides read TGTGCCAGCAGTCCCGGGACTAGCGGGTACGAGCAGTACTTC.

This clone has a handful of counts. The V gene is TRBV3-1 (or the pseudogene TRBV3-2), the J gene TRBJ2-2; 14 bases match TRBD2. Germline V CDR1 and CDR2: LGHDT, YNNKEL (reference sequence). V lost 3 bases to trimming and J lost 5 bases; unmatched junction nucleotides: 8. The CDR3 extends over 18 amino acids. In DNA form, the CDR3 reads TGTGCCAGCAGCCACTCCGGGACTAGCGGGAGTGGTACCGGGGAGCTGTTTTTT. Translating gives CASSHSGTSGSGTGELFF.

V is TRBV15 and J is TRBJ1-5, with D unclear. The CDR3 has 15 amino acids. Germline values: CDR1 LNHNV, CDR2 YYDKDF (reference sequence). With 3 bases removed from V and 0 bases from J, the gap between germline ends came to 9 bases. In nucleotides, the CDR3 is TGTGCCACCAGCAGGAACGGGGATAGCAATCAGCCCCAGCATTTT. Translated: CATSRNGDSNQPQHF.

V gene TRBV9 combines with J gene TRBJ2-3, with D tentatively TRBD2 (5 bases). CDR1 is SGDLS, CDR2 YYNGEE, per germline. Trimming cost V 2 bases and J 1 base, with 11 bases left between them. This CDR3 has 15 residues. The CDR3 reads CASSVGLGGTDTQYF. The CDR3 DNA follows: TGTGCCAGCAGCGTGGGGTTGGGAGGCACAGATACGCAGTATTTT.

CDR3 DNA sequence: TGCGCCAGCACCGGACAGGGGTGGGGAGAGCAGTACTTC. It translates to CASTGQGWGEQYF. The chain is built from TRBV10-2 and TRBJ2-7; 9 positions match TRBD1. Germline-derived CDR1 and CDR2 are WSHSY and SAAADI. The CDR3 loop spans 13 amino acids. Trimming removed 7 bases from V and 7 bases from J; junction bases left unmatched: 8.

The rearrangement uses TRBV9 and TRBJ1-2; the D gene is possibly TRBD1 (5 bases). This CDR3 is 14 amino acids long. Germline-derived CDR1 and CDR2 are SGDLS and YYNGEE. The V end lost 3 bases, the J end lost 13 bases, and 22 bases lay between the germline ends. The CDR3 protein is CASSAEGSSIRLTF. CDR3 coding DNA: TGTGCCAGCAGCGCGGAGGGGAGTTCCATCCGACTCACCTTC.

The chain is built from TRBV6-5 and TRBJ2-1; 9 bases agree with TRBD1. J was trimmed by 8 bases and V by 8 bases; bases with no gene match: 7. Germline CDR1 is MNHEY and CDR2 is SVGAGI. The CDR3 has 13 residues. The CDR3 bases are TGTGCCAGCTGGACAGGGGAGTTCTATGAGCAGTTCTTC. Translating gives CASWTGEFYEQFF.

The gene calls are TRBV6-5 and TRBJ2-7; 10 bases are a match to TRBD2. Germline V gene lookup returns CDR1 MNHEY and CDR2 SVGAGI. The V and J ends lost 5 bases and 2 bases, in that order; junction bases with no gene match: 3. This CDR3 has 14 amino acids. The CDR3 protein is CASSRTSGTYEQYF. The CDR3 DNA sequence: TGTGCCAGCAGTAGGACTAGCGGAACCTACGAGCAGTACTTC.